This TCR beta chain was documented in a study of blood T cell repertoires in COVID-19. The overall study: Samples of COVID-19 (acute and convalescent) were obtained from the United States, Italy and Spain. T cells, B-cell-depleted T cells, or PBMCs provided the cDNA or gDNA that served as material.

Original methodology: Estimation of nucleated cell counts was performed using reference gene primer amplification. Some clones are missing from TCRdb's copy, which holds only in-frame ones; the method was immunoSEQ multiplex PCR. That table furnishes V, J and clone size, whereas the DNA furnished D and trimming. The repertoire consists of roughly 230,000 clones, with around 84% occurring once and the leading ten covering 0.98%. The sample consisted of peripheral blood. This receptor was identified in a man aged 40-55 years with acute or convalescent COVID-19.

The DNA for the CDR3 is TGTGCCAGCAGCCACCTAGATTACAATGAGCAGTTCTTC. Translating it yields CASSHLDYNEQFF. This chain links TRBV3-1 (or the pseudogene TRBV3-2) with TRBJ2-1; D is uncertain. V was shortened by 3 bases and J by 4 bases, with 7 bases between the two germline ends. Germline V gives CDR1 LGHDT, CDR2 YNNKEL (reference sequence). The CDR3 totals 13 residues.